A selection of T cell receptor beta chains follows, all from one sample in a study of CD4 and CD8 cells across lung adenocarcinoma regions. Each CDR3 protein gets one entry after TCRdb re-called the PCR reads with MiXCR. This sample has 9,000 to 13,000 distinct CDR3 sequences; approximately 53% occur once, and the top ten carry approximately 19%. The sample consisted of CD4+ T cells from the center of a lung tumor. The receptors shown here come from a male donor with lung adenocarcinoma. The CD4 and CD8 labels of this study may be unreliable. Each CDR3 is given with its conserved first and last residue. A D gene is named only where the DNA matches it firmly. Size is omitted from some rows. Given values are once, few, many or a class for expanded clones.

>TRBJ1-6|14|NA|many|TRBV6-1
CASSPGQFNSPLHF
TGTGCCAGCAGTCCGGGACAATTTAATTCACCCCTCCACTTT
>TRBJ1-3|15|NA|many|TRBV6-1
CASSEVEAAGNTIYF
TGTGCCAGCAGTGAAGTAGAGGCCGCTGGAAACACCATATATTTT
>TRBJ2-3|15|TRBD2|NA|TRBV6-1
CASGRGGRYPDTQYF
TGTGCCAGCGGACGGGGGGGGCGGTACCCAGATACGCAGTATTTC
>TRBJ1-4|14|NA|NA|TRBV6-1
CASSENGMREKLFF
TGTGCCAGCAGTGAAAATGGGATGAGGGAAAAACTGTTTTTT
>TRBJ2-7|14|TRBD1|NA|TRBV10-3
CAISATGPTYEQYF
TGTGCCATCAGTGCGACAGGGCCCACCTACGAGCAGTACTTC
>TRBJ2-3|16|NA|NA|TRBV6-1
CASSEGGVRAKNTQYF
TGTGCCAGCAGTGAAGGGGGGGTTAGGGCCAAAAATACGCAGTATTTC
>TRBJ2-3|17|NA|NA|TRBV6-1
CASSRDPTGGYTDTQYF
TGTGCCAGCAGTAGAGACCCCACGGGCGGATACACAGATACGCAGTATTTT
>TRBJ2-1|17|TRBD2|NA|TRBV7-8
CASSSRLAGSSYNEQFF
TGTGCCAGCAGCTCAAGACTAGCGGGAAGCTCCTACAATGAGCAGTTCTTC
>TRBJ2-3|13|NA|NA|TRBV7-2
CASSSRGTETLYF
TGTGCCAGCAGCTCTAGGGGCACAGAGACGCTGTATTTT
>TRBJ2-7|14|NA|NA|TRBV7-6
CASSSSGNSYEQYF
TGTGCCAGCAGCTCGTCCGGGAACTCCTACGAGCAGTACTTC
>TRBJ2-5|11|NA|once|TRBV6-1
CASSPSETQYF
TGTGCCAGCAGCCCCTCGGAGACCCAGTACTTC
>TRBJ1-1|14|NA|many|TRBV28
CASSFWQQNTEAFF
TGTGCCAGCAGTTTCTGGCAGCAAAACACTGAAGCTTTCTTT
>TRBJ1-2|16|TRBD1|NA|TRBV10-3
CAGGIQGTTSIGGYTF
TGTGCCGGGGGGATACAGGGGACTACGTCCATAGGTGGCTACACCTTC
>TRBJ1-1|14|NA|NA|TRBV6-4
CASSPGTENTEAFF
TGTGCCAGCAGTCCCGGGACGGAGAACACTGAAGCTTTCTTT
>TRBJ2-3|14|NA|NA|TRBV6-4
CAGSEGAGPDTQYF
TGTGCGGGCAGTGAGGGCGCTGGCCCAGATACGCAGTATTTT
>TRBJ2-3|19|TRBD2|NA|TRBV27
CASRPGGLAASRGKNTQYF
TGTGCCAGCCGCCCTGGAGGACTAGCGGCATCCAGAGGGAAAAATACGCAGTATTTC
>TRBJ2-1|14|NA|NA|TRBV10-2
CATLLGLIGDEQFF
TGCGCCACTCTCCTGGGGTTAATTGGGGATGAGCAGTTCTTC
>TRBJ2-4|19|NA|NA|TRBV6-5
CASSSSGLAGRRGTNMQYF
TGTGCCAGCAGTTCCAGCGGCCTCGCGGGGCGGCGAGGCACAAACATGCAGTACTTC
>TRBJ1-1|13|NA|once|TRBV6-2/TRBV6-3
CASSPQDNTEAFF
TGTGCCAGCAGTCCTCAGGACAACACTGAAGCTTTCTTT
>TRBJ2-6|14|NA|NA|TRBV6-1
CASEAGMMANVLTF
TGTGCCAGCGAGGCGGGCATGATGGCCAACGTCCTGACTTTC
>TRBJ2-5|13|NA|NA|TRBV27
CASSFGIQETQYF
TGTGCCAGCAGTTTTGGGATCCAAGAGACCCAGTACTTC
>TRBJ2-4|19|TRBD2|NA|TRBV6-5
CASSSTGVAGGRRKDTQYF
TGTGCCAGCAGTTCGACCGGAGTAGCGGGGGGGCGACGCAAAGATACTCAGTACTTC
>TRBJ1-2|15|NA|NA|TRBV27
CASSSKKGDSYGYTF
TGTGCCAGCAGCTCTAAAAAGGGGGATTCCTATGGCTACACCTTC
>TRBJ2-3|19|NA|NA|TRBV6-4
CASSLTAARGGSGKNTQYF
TGTGCCAGCAGTCTCACGGCGGCTAGGGGGGGATCGGGCAAAAACACTCAGTACTTT